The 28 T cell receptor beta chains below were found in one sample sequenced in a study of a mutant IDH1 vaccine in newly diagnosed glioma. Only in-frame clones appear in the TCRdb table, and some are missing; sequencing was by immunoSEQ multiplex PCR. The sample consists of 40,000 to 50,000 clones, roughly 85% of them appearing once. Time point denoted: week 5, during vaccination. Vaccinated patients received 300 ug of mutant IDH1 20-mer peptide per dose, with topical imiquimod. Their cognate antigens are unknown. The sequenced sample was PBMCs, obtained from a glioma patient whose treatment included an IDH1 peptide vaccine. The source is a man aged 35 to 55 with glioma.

The CDR3 here is CASTHRVIQETQYF. Written as DNA, the CDR3 is TGTGCCAGCACTCACAGGGTAATCCAAGAGACCCAGTACTTC. The chain employs TRBV5-5 and TRBJ2-5; perhaps TRBD1 as D (6 bases). V was trimmed by 6 bases and J by 1 base, leaving 13 bases between them. This CDR3 has 14 residues. Germline V lookup: CDR1 SGHKS, CDR2 YYEKEE (reference sequence).

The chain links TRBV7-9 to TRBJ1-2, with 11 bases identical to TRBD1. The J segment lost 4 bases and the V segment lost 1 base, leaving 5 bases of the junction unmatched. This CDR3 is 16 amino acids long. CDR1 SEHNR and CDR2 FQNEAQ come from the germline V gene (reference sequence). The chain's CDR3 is CASSLGLGTGGYGYTF. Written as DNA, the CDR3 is TGTGCCAGCAGCTTAGGGCTTGGGACAGGGGGCTATGGCTACACCTTC. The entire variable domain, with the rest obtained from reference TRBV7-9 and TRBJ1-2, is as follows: DTGVSQNPRHKITKRGQNVTFRCDPISEHNRLYWYRQTLGQGPEFLTYFQNEAQLEKSRLLSDRFSAERPKGSFSTLEIQRTEQGDSAMYLCASSLGLGTGGYGYTFGSGTRLTVV.

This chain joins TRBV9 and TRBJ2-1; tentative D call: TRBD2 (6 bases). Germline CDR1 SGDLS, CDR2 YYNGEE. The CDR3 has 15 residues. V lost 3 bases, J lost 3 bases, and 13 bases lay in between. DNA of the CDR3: TGTGCCAGCAGCGCACCCGGGAGTTTCTACAATGAGCAGTTCTTC. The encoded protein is CASSAPGSFYNEQFF.

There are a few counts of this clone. This CDR3 reads CASSLLVSGSANEQYF. CDR3 DNA: TGTGCCAGCAGCCTTTTGGTTAGTGGGAGCGCAAACGAGCAGTACTTC. The chain carries TRBV7-9 and TRBJ2-7; tentative D call: TRBD2 (5 bases). CDR1 is SEHNR, CDR2 FQNEAQ, per germline (reference sequence). The CDR3 contains 16 residues. The V gene lost 5 bases and the J gene lost 5 bases, with 22 bases spanning the gap.

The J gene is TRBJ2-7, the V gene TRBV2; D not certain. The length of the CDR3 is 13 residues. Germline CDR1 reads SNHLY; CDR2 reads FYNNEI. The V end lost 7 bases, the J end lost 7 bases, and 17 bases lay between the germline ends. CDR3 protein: CASTPDGPREQYF. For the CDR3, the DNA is TGTGCCAGCACCCCAGACGGCCCTAGGGAGCAGTACTTC.

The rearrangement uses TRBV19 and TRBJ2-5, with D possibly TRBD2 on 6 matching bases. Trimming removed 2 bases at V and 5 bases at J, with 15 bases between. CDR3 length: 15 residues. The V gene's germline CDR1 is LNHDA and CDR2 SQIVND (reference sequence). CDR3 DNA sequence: TGTGCCAGTAGTATAACCCTTCCGGGAGAGGAGACCCAGTACTTC. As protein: CASSITLPGEETQYF.

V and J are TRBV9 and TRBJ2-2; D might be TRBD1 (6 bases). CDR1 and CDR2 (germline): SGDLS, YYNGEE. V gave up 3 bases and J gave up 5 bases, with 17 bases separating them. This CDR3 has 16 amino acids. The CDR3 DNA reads TGTGCCAGCAGCGCAGACATCAGGGGTGGGACCGGGGAGCTGTTTTTT. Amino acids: CASSADIRGGTGELFF.

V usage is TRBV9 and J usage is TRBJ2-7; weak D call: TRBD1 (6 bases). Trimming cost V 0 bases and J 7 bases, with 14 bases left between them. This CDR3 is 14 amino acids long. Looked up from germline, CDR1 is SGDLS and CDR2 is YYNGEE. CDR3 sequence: CASSVGWGPGEQYF. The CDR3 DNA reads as TGTGCCAGCAGCGTAGGATGGGGGCCCGGGGAGCAGTACTTC.

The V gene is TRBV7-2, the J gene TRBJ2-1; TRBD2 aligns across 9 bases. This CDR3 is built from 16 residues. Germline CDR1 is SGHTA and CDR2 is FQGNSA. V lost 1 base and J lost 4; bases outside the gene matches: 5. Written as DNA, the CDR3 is TGTGCCAGCAGCTTAGGGGTTCTAGCGGGATACAATGAGCAGTTCTTC. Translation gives CASSLGVLAGYNEQFF.

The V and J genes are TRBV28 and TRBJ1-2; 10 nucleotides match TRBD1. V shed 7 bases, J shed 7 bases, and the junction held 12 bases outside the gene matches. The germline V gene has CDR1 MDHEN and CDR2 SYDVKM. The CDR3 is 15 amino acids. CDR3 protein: CASTGVWTGGFGYTF. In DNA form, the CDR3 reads TGTGCCAGCACGGGGGTCTGGACAGGGGGTTTTGGCTACACCTTC.

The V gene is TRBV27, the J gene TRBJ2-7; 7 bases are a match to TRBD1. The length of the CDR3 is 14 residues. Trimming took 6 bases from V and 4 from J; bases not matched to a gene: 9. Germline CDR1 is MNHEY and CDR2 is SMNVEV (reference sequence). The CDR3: CASRTGTEIYEQYF. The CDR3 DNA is TGTGCCAGCAGAACCGGGACAGAGATTTACGAGCAGTACTTC.

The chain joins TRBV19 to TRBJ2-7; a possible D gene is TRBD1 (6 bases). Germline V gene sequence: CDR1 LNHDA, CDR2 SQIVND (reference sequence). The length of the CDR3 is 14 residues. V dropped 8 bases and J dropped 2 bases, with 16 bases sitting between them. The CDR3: CASSRGKRTYEQYF. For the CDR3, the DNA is TGTGCCAGTTCCAGGGGTAAAAGGACCTACGAGCAGTACTTC.

CDR3 loop: CASSDGTGNEQFF. In DNA form, the CDR3 reads TGTGCCAGCAGCGACGGGACGGGGAATGAGCAGTTCTTC. This chain joins TRBV7-8 and TRBJ2-1, with D perhaps given as TRBD1 or TRBD2 (5 bases each). V gave up 5 bases and J gave up 7 bases, with 12 bases separating them. This CDR3 is built from 13 residues. Germline assignment: CDR1 SGHVS and CDR2 FQNEAQ.

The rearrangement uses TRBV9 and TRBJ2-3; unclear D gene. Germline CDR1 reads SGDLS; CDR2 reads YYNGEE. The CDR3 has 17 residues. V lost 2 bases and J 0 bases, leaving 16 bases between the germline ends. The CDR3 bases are TGTGCCAGCAGCGTGGATCCTATAGCAGTTAGCACAGATACGCAGTATTTT. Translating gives CASSVDPIAVSTDTQYF.

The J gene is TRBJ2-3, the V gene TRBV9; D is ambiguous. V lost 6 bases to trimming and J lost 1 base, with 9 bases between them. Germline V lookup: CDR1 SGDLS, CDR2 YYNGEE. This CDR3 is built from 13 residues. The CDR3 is CASNSGGTDTQYF. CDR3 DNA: TGTGCCAGCAATTCTGGGGGCACAGATACGCAGTATTTT.

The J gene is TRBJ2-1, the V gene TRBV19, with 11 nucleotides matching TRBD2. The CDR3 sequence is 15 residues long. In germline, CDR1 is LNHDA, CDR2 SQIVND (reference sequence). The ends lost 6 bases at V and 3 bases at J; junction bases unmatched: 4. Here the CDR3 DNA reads TGTGCCAGTAGGACCGGGACTAGCGGCTACAATGAGCAGTTCTTC. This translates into CASRTGTSGYNEQFF.

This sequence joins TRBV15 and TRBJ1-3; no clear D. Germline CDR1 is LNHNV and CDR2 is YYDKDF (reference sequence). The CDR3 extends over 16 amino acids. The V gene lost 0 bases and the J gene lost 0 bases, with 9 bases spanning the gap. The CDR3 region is CATSRDHGNSGNTIYF. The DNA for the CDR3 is TGTGCCACCAGCAGAGATCACGGGAACTCTGGAAACACCATATATTTT.

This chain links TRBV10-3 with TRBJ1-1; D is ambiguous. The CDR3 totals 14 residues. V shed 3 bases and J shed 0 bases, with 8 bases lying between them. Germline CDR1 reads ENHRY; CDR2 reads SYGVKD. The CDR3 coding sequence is TGTGCCATCAGTGAAAGCTTGGTGAACACTGAAGCTTTCTTT. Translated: CAISESLVNTEAFF.

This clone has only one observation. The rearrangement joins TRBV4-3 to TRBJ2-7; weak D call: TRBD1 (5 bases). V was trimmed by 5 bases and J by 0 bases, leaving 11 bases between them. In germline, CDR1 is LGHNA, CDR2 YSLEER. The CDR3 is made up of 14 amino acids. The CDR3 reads CASSSDSLSYEQYF. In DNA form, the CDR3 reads TGCGCCAGCAGCTCCGACAGTCTCTCCTACGAGCAGTACTTC.

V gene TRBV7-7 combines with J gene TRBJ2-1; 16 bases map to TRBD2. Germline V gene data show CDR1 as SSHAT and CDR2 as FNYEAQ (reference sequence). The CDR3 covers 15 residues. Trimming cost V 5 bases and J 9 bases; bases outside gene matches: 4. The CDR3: CASSPGLAGGIEQFF. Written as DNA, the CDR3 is TGTGCCAGCAGCCCGGGACTAGCGGGAGGGATTGAGCAGTTCTTC.

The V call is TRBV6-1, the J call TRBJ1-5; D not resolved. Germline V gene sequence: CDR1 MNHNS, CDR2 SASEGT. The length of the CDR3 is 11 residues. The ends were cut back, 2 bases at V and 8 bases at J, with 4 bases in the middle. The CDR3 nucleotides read TGTGCCAGCAGTGAACCTGAGCCCCAGCATTTT. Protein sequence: CASSEPEPQHF.

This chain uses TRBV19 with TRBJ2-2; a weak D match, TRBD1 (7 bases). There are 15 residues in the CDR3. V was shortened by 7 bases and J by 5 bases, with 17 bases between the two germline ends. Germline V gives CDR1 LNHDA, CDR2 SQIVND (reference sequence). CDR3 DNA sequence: TGTGCCAGTACCGGAGGGGGCGCACGAACCGGGGAGCTGTTTTTT. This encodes CASTGGGARTGELFF.

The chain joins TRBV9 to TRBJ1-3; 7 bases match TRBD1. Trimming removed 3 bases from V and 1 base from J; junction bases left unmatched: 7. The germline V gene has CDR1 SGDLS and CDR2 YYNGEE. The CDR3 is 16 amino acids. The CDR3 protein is CASSAQAGGSGNTIYF. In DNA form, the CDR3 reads TGTGCCAGCAGCGCCCAAGCAGGGGGTTCTGGAAACACCATATATTTT.

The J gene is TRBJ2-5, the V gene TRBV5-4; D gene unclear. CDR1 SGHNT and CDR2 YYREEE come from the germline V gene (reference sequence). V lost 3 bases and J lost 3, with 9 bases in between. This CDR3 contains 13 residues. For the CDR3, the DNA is TGTGCCAGCAGCTGGCCCAACGAAGAGACCCAGTACTTC. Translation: CASSWPNEETQYF.

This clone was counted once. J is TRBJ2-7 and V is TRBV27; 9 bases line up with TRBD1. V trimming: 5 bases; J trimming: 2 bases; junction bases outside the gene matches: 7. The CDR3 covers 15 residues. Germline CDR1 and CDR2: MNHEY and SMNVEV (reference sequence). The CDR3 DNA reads TGTGCCAGCAGTCCCAGGGGACAGGGCACCTACGAGCAGTACTTC. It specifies CASSPRGQGTYEQYF.

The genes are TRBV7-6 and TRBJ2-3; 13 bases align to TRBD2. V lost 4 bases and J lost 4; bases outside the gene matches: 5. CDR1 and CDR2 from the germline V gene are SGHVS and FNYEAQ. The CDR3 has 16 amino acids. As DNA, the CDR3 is TGTGCCAGCAGCTCCGCCGGGACTAGCGGGGCAGATACGCAGTATTTT. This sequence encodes CASSSAGTSGADTQYF. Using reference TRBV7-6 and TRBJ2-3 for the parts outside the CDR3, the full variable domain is GAGVSQSPRYKVTKRGQDVALRCDPISGHVSLYWYRQALGQGPEFLTYFNYEAQQDKSGLPNDRFSAERPEGSISTLTIQRTEQRDSAMYRCASSSAGTSGADTQYFGPGTRLTVL.

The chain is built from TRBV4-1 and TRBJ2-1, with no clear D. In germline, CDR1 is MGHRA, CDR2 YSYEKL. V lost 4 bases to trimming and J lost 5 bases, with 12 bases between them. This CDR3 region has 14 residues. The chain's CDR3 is CASSRPLRDNEQFF. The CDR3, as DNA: TGCGCCAGCAGCCGCCCACTCCGAGACAATGAGCAGTTCTTC.

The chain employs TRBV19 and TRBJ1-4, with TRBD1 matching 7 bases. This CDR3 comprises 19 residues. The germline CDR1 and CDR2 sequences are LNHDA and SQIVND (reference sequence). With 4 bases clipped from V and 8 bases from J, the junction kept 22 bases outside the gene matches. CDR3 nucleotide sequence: TGTGCCAGTAGTAAGTCGACCGGGACAGCCCTAGAGGAGGAAGAAAAACTGTTTTTT. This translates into CASSKSTGTALEEEEKLFF.